Following are 6 T cell receptor beta chains from one sample sequenced in a study of identical twins. Using its own MiXCR run on the 5' RACE reads, TCRdb lists one record per CDR3 protein. This table has approximately 250,000 distinct CDR3 sequences, 5.5% to 7.5% appearing once. These same records also appear under a second study, on T cells expressing NK-cell markers.

The sample taken for sequencing was CD8+ T cells sorted from blood. All receptors derive from a young woman in good health.

The chain recombines TRBV4-3 with TRBJ2-5; maybe TRBD2 (5 bases). CDR3 size: 16 residues. Germline V gene sequence: CDR1 LGHNA, CDR2 YSLEER. Trimming removed 6 bases at V and 2 bases at J, with 19 bases between. As DNA, the CDR3 is TGCGCCAGCAGTCCGGACTGGCAGGAAGGACAAGAGACCCAGTACTTC. The encoded protein is CASSPDWQEGQETQYF.

This clonotype appeared a few times. The chain employs TRBV28 and TRBJ1-5; TRBD1 matches at 7 bases. Germline V gives CDR1 MDHEN, CDR2 SYDVKM. This CDR3 has 15 amino acids. V lost 6 bases, J lost 5 bases, and 10 bases stayed unmatched. As DNA, the CDR3 is TGTGCCAGCAGCCTCGACAGGGTCGCTCATCAGCCCCAGCATTTT. Its protein is CASSLDRVAHQPQHF.

The CDR3 region has the DNA TGTGCCAGCAGGGGGAGGGGGTTGGATACGCAGTATTTT. Protein product: CASRGRGLDTQYF. The chain employs TRBV27 and TRBJ2-3, with a possible D match to TRBD2 (7 bases). Germline loops: CDR1 MNHEY, CDR2 SMNVEV (reference sequence). The CDR3 extends over 13 amino acids. The ends were cut back, 6 bases at V and 6 bases at J, with 13 bases in the middle.

This clonotype was seen ten or more times. V is TRBV12-3 or TRBV12-4 and J is TRBJ2-1; tentative D call: TRBD2 (5 bases). The CDR3 loop spans 14 amino acids. With 1 base removed from V and 6 bases from J, the gap between germline ends came to 10 bases. DNA for the CDR3: TGTGCCAGCAGTTTAGGGCTTCTAGCCAATGAGCAGTTCTTC. Its translation is CASSLGLLANEQFF.

The rearrangement links TRBV14 to TRBJ2-7, with unresolved D. The CDR3 has 13 residues. Trimming removed 7 bases from V and 0 bases from J, with 10 bases in between. Germline V CDR1 and CDR2: SGHDN, FVKESK. CDR3 sequence (DNA): TGTGCCAGCAAGGGAAGCAGCTCCTACGAGCAGTACTTC. This sequence encodes CASKGSSSYEQYF.

This clonotype was counted many times. This sequence joins TRBV27 and TRBJ1-2, with a tentative D call TRBD1 (5 bases). This CDR3 contains 17 residues. V lost 5 bases and J lost 4, with 23 bases in between. The germline CDR1 and CDR2 sequences are MNHEY and SMNVEV (reference sequence). The chain's CDR3 is CASSPKGGAPVFYGYTF. In DNA form, the CDR3 reads TGTGCCAGCAGTCCGAAGGGAGGGGCCCCCGTTTTCTATGGCTACACCTTC.